The 12 T cell receptor beta chains below were found in one sample sequenced in a study of shared clonotypes between healthy human individuals. TCRdb's copy holds only in-frame clones and misses some; the assay was immunoSEQ multiplex PCR. The sample records some 980,000 clones, approximately 76% being singletons. Sequenced input: memory CD4+ T cells sorted from blood. Subset denoted: CD45RA-negative fraction. The receptors derive from a man aged 18-30 years in good health.

This clone was seen only once. The chain carries TRBV5-1 and TRBJ2-5; no clear D gene. The CDR3 extends over 14 amino acids. V was pared by 0 bases and J by 5 bases, with 11 bases between. From germline, CDR1 is SGHRS and CDR2 YFSETQ. The CDR3 loop is CASSLGPGSETQYF. The CDR3 DNA sequence: TGCGCCAGCAGCTTGGGTCCAGGTAGTGAGACCCAGTACTTC.

The rearrangement links TRBV11-2 to TRBJ2-2; 8 bases are a match to TRBD2. The ends lost 5 bases at V and 6 bases at J; junction bases unmatched: 11. From germline, CDR1 is SGHAT and CDR2 FQNNGV. The CDR3 spans 16 residues. CDR3 nucleotides: TGTGCCAGCAGCCCCTTCCCAGCGGGAGTAGCCGGGGAGCTGTTTTTT. Encoded protein: CASSPFPAGVAGELFF.

The V call is TRBV25-1, the J call TRBJ1-1, with TRBD1 identical over 7 bases. Germline V gives CDR1 MGHDK, CDR2 SYGVNS. V was clipped by 4 bases and J by 3 bases; unmatched bases: 2. The CDR3 spans 13 residues. DNA of the CDR3: TGTGCCAGCAGTGGGACAGGATACACTGAAGCTTTCTTT. It codes for CASSGTGYTEAFF.

CDR3 sequence reads: CASSAQGRMNTGELFF. Here the CDR3 DNA reads TGTGCCAGCAGCGCTCAGGGGAGGATGAACACCGGGGAGCTGTTTTTT. J is TRBJ2-2 and V is TRBV9; D possibly uses TRBD1 or TRBD2 (6 bases each). The CDR3 sequence is 16 residues long. CDR1 and CDR2 from the germline V gene are SGDLS and YYNGEE. The germline V and J ends were trimmed by 3 bases and 1 base, with 13 bases remaining between them.

The chain is built from TRBV2 and TRBJ2-4, with 7 positions matching TRBD1. Per germline, CDR1 SNHLY and CDR2 FYNNEI. V shed 7 bases, J shed 8 bases, and the junction held 8 bases outside the gene matches. This CDR3 region has 13 residues. In DNA form, the CDR3 reads TGTGCCAGCAAAGGGGACAGCAGGGACATTCAGTACTTC. Its translation is CASKGDSRDIQYF.

This chain joins TRBV27 and TRBJ2-5, with 7 positions matching TRBD1. The V segment lost 7 bases and the J segment 1 base; nucleotides outside the gene matches: 9. Germline values: CDR1 MNHEY, CDR2 SMNVEV (reference sequence). The CDR3 is 15 residues long. Written as DNA, the CDR3 is TGTGCCAGCACCCTAGGGGGCAGGATCCAAGAGACCCAGTACTTC. Its translation is CASTLGGRIQETQYF.

V gene TRBV27 combines with J gene TRBJ2-7; 7 bases are shared with TRBD1. The germline V gene has CDR1 MNHEY and CDR2 SMNVEV (reference sequence). The ends lost 4 bases at V and 8 bases at J; junction bases unmatched: 11. The CDR3 is 14 amino acids. CDR3 DNA sequence: TGTGCCAGCAGTTCTTTCGGGACAGTCGTTAAGCAGTACTTC. Translation gives CASSSFGTVVKQYF.

The sample holds a few counts of this clone. V usage is TRBV7-6 and J usage is TRBJ2-2; D uncertain. This CDR3 region has 15 residues. V was pared by 0 bases and J by 5 bases, with 10 bases between. The germline V gene encodes CDR1 SGHVS and CDR2 FNYEAQ. The CDR3 reads CASSLAGSGTGELFF. Written as DNA, the CDR3 is TGTGCCAGCAGCTTAGCGGGCTCTGGAACCGGGGAGCTGTTTTTT.

The sample holds many counts of this clone. J is TRBJ2-5 and V is TRBV28, with 8 bases identical to TRBD2. CDR3 size: 15 residues. Germline-derived CDR1 and CDR2 are MDHEN and SYDVKM. V lost 5 bases, J lost 1 base, and 6 bases stayed unmatched. The DNA of the CDR3 is TGTGCCAGCAGTCCATCGGGGGGGCCCCAAGAGACCCAGTACTTC. Protein: CASSPSGGPQETQYF.

The chain links TRBV6-5 to TRBJ1-2; D gene ambiguous. V gave up 0 bases and J gave up 0 bases, with 5 bases separating them. Per germline, CDR1 MNHEY and CDR2 SVGAGI. The CDR3 consists of 14 residues. For the CDR3, the DNA is TGTGCCAGCAGTTACTCCCCGGCTAACTATGGCTACACCTTC. Translation: CASSYSPANYGYTF.

The table lists this clone with a count of one. The V and J genes are TRBV12-5 and TRBJ2-5; no firm D call. The CDR3 extends over 12 amino acids. CDR1 is LGHNT and CDR2 is FRNRAP in the germline V gene. Trimming stripped 4 bases from V and 7 bases from J, with 10 bases between. The CDR3 loop reads CASGSTGWTQYF. DNA for the CDR3: TGTGCTAGTGGTTCCACCGGTTGGACCCAGTACTTC. The full variable domain, with the rest looked up from reference TRBV12-5 and TRBJ2-5, is DARVTQTPRHKVTEMGQEVTMRCQPILGHNTVFWYRQTMMQGLELLAYFRNRAPLDDSGMPKDRFSAEMPDATLATLKIQPSEPRDSAVYFCASGSTGWTQYFGPGTRLLVL.

J is TRBJ1-1 and V is TRBV19; 9 nucleotides line up with TRBD1. CDR3 size: 13 residues. V lost 6 bases and J lost 6; bases outside the gene matches: 5. Germline V gene sequence: CDR1 LNHDA, CDR2 SQIVND (reference sequence). The CDR3 DNA follows: TGTGCCAGTAGGGACAGGGGAAGGGCTGAAGCTTTCTTT. This encodes CASRDRGRAEAFF.